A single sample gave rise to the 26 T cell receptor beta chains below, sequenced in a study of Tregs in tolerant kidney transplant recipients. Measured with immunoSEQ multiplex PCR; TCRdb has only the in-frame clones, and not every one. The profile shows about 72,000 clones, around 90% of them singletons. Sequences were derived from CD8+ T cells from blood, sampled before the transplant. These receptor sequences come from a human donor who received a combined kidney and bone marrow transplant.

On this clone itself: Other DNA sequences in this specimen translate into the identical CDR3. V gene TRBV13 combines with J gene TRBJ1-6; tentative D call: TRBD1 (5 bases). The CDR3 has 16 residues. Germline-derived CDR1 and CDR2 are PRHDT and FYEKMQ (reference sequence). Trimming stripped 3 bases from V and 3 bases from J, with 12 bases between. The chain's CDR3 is CASSFGNRNYNSPLHF. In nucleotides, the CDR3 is TGTGCCAGCAGCTTTGGGAACAGGAACTATAATTCACCCCTCCACTTT.

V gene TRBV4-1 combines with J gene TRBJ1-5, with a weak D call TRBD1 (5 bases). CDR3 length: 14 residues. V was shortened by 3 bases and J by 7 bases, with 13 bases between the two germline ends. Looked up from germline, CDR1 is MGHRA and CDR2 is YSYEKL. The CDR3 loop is CASSQTARGQPQHF. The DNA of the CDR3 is TGCGCCAGCAGCCAGACAGCCAGAGGACAGCCCCAGCATTTT.

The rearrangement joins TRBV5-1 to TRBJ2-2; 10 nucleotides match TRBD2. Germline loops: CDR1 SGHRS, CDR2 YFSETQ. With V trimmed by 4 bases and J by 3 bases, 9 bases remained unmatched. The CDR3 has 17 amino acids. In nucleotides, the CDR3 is TGCGCCAGCAGCCCTCATGGGACTAGCGTAGACACCGGGGAGCTGTTTTTT. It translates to CASSPHGTSVDTGELFF.

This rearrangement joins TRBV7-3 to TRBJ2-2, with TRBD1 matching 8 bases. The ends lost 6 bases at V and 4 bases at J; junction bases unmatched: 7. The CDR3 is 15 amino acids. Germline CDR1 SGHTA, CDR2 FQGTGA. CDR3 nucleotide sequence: TGTGCCAGCAGTTGGATACAGGGGGGCACCGGGGAGCTGTTTTTT. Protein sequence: CASSWIQGGTGELFF.

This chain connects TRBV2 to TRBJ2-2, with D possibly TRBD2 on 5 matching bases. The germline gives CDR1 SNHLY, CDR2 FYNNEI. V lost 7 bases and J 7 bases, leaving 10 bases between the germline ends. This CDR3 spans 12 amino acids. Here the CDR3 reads CASTDGSGELFF. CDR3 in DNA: TGTGCCAGCACGGATGGGAGCGGGGAGCTGTTTTTT.

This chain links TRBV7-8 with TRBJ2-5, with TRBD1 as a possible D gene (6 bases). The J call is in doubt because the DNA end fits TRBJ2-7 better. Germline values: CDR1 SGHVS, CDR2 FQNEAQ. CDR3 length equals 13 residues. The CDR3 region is CASSLGRGYEQYF. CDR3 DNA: TGTGCCAGCAGCTTAGGCAGGGGCTACGAGCAGTACTTC.

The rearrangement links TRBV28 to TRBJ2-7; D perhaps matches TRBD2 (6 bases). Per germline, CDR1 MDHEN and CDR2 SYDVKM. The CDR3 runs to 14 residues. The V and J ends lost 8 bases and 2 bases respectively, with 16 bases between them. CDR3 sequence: CASASGVATYEQYF. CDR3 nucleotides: TGTGCCAGCGCCTCGGGAGTAGCTACCTACGAGCAGTACTTC.

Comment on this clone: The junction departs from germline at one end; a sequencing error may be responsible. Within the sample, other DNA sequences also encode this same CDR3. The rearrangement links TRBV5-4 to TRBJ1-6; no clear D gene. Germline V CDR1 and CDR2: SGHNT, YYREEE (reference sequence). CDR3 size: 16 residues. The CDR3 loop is CASSLGTETYNSPLHF. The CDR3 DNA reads TGTGCCAGCAGCTTGGGTACAGAGACCTATAATTCCCCCCTCCACTTT.

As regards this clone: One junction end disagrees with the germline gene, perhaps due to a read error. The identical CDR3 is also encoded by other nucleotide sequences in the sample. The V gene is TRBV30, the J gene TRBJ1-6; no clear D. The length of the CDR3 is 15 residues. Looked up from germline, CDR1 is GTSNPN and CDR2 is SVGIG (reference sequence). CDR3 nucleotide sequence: TGTGCCTGGAGTCCGGGGATCTCCTATAATTCCCCCCTCCACTTT. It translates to CAWSPGISYNSPLHF.

The chain's CDR3 is CASSLDRNEQFF. CDR3 nucleotide sequence: TGTGCCAGCAGTCTCGACAGGAATGAGCAGTTCTTC. V gene TRBV6-5 combines with J gene TRBJ2-1, with a weak D call TRBD1 (6 bases). Germline V CDR1 and CDR2: MNHEY, SVGAGI. V lost 5 bases and J lost 7, with 9 bases in between. This CDR3 spans 12 amino acids.

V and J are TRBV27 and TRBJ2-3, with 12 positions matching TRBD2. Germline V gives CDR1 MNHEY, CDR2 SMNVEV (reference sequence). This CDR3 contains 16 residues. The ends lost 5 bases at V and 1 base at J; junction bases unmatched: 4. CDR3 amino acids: CASSILAGGRTDTQYF. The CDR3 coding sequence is TGTGCCAGCAGTATACTAGCGGGGGGACGCACAGATACGCAGTATTTT.

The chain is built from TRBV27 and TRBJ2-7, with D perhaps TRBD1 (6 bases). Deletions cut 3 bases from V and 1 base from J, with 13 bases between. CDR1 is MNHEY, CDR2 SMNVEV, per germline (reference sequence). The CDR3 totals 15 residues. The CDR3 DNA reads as TGTGCCAGCAGTTTCTCCGGACAGACTTCCTACGAGCAGTACTTC. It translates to CASSFSGQTSYEQYF.

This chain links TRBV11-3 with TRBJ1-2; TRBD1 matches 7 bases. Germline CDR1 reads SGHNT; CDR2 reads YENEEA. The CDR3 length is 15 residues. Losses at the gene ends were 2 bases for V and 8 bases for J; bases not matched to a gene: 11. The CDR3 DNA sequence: TGTGCCAGCAGCTTACCTGGACAGGCCGCCGGGGGCTACACCTTC. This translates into CASSLPGQAAGGYTF.

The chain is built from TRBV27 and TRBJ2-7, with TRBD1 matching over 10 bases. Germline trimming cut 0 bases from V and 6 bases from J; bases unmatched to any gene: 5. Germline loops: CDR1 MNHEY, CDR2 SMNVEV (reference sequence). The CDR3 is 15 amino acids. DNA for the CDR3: TGTGCCAGCAGTTTATCCGGGACAGGGGTCAGCGAGCAGTACTTC. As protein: CASSLSGTGVSEQYF.

The DNA of the CDR3 is TGTGCCAGCAGCGTAGCTTGGGGGGATGAAAACATTCAGTACTTC. This translates into CASSVAWGDENIQYF. The V and J genes are TRBV9 and TRBJ2-4, with D perhaps matching TRBD2 (6 bases). The germline V and J ends were trimmed by 0 bases and 5 bases, with 12 bases remaining between them. The CDR3 consists of 15 residues. The germline V gene has CDR1 SGDLS and CDR2 YYNGEE.

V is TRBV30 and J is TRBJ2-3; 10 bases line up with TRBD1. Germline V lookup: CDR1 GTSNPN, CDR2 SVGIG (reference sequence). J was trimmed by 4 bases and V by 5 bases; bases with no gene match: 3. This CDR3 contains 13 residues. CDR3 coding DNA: TGTGCCTGGGGACAGGGGGGTCCAGATACGCAGTATTTT. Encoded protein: CAWGQGGPDTQYF. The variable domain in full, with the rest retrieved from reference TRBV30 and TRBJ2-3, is SQTIHQWPATLVQPVGSPLSLECTVEGTSNPNLYWYRQAAGRGLQLLFYSVGIGQISSEVPQNLSASRPQDRQFILSSKKLLLSDSGFYLCAWGQGGPDTQYFGPGTRLTVL.

The CDR3 reads CASSLYGNGNTIYF. For the CDR3, the DNA is TGTGCCAGCAGTTTATACGGGAACGGAAACACCATATATTTT. The chain couples TRBV27 to TRBJ1-3; D call uncertain. CDR1 and CDR2 from the germline V gene are MNHEY and SMNVEV (reference sequence). The length of the CDR3 is 14 residues. V was shortened by 1 base and J by 4 bases, with 8 bases between the two germline ends.

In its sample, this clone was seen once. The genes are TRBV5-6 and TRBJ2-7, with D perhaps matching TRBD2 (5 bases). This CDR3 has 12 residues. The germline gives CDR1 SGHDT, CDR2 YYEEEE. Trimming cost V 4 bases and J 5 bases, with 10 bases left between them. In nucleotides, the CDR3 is TGTGCCAGCAGCCCGGGGAGTGACGAGCAGTACTTC. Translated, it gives CASSPGSDEQYF. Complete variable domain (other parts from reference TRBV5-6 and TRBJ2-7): DAGVTQSPTHLIKTRGQQVTLRCSPKSGHDTVSWYQQALGQGPQFIFQYYEEEERQRGNFPDRFSGHQFPNYSSELNVNALLLGDSALYLCASSPGSDEQYFGPGTRLTVT.

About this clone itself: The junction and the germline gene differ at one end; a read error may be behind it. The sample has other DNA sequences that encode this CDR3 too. The DNA of the CDR3 is TGTGCCAGTAGTACACAGCTATACAACGAGCAGTTCTTC. Translation: CASSTQLYNEQFF. The chain employs TRBV19 and TRBJ2-1; D gene ambiguous. The CDR3 is 13 amino acids. Per the germline V gene, CDR1 is LNHDA and CDR2 is SQIVND (reference sequence).

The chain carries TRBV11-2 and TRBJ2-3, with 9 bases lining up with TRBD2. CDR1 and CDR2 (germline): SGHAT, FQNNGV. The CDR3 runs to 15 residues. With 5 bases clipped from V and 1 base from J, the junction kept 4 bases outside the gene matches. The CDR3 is CASSPRTSGTDTQYF. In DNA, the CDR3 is TGTGCCAGCAGCCCGAGGACTAGCGGCACAGATACGCAGTATTTT. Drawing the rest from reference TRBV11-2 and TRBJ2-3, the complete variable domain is EAGVAQSPRYKIIEKRQSVAFWCNPISGHATLYWYQQILGQGPKLLIQFQNNGVVDDSQLPKDRFSAERLKGVDSTLKIQPAKLEDSAVYLCASSPRTSGTDTQYFGPGTRLTVL.

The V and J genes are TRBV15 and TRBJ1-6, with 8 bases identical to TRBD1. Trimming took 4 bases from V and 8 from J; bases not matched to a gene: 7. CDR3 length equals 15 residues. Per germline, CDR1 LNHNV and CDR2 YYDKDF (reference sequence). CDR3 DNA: TGTGCCACCAGCACTAGGACAGGGAATTATTCACCCCTCCACTTT. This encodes CATSTRTGNYSPLHF.

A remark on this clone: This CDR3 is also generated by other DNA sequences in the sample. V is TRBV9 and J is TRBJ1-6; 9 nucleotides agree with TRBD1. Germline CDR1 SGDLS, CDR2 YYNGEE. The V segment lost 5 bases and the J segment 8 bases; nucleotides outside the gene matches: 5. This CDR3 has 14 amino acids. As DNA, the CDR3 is TGTGCCAGCAGGGGACAGGGTGGGGATTCACCCCTCCACTTT. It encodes CASRGQGGDSPLHF. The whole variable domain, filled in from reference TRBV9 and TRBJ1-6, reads DSGVTQTPKHLITATGQRVTLRCSPRSGDLSVYWYQQSLDQGLQFLIQYYNGEERAKGNILERFSAQQFPDLHSELNLSSLELGDSALYFCASRGQGGDSPLHFGNGTRLTVT.

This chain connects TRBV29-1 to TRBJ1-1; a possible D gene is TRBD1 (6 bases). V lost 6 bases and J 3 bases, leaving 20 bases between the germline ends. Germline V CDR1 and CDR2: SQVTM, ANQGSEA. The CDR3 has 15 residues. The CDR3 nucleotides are TGCAGCGTCCCCCGGGGGGGGGCCCCTGACACTGAAGCTTTCTTT. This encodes CSVPRGGAPDTEAFF.

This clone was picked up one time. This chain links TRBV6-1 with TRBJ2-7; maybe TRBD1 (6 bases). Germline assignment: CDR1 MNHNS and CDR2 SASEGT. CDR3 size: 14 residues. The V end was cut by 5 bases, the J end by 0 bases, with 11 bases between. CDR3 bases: TGTGCCAGCAGTTATCAGGGGAGCTCCTACGAGCAGTACTTC. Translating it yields CASSYQGSSYEQYF.

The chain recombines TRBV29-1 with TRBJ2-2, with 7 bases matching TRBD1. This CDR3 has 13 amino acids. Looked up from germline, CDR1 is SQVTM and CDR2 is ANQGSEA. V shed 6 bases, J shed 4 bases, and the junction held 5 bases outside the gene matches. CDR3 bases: TGCAGCGTGCCGGGACAGTCCACCGGGGAGCTGTTTTTT. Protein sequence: CSVPGQSTGELFF.

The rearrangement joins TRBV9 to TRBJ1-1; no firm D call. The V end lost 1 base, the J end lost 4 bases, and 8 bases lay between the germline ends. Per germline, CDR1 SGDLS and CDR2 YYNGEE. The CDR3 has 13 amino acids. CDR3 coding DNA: TGTGCCAGCAGCGTATCAGAAATCACTGAAGCTTTCTTT. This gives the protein CASSVSEITEAFF.